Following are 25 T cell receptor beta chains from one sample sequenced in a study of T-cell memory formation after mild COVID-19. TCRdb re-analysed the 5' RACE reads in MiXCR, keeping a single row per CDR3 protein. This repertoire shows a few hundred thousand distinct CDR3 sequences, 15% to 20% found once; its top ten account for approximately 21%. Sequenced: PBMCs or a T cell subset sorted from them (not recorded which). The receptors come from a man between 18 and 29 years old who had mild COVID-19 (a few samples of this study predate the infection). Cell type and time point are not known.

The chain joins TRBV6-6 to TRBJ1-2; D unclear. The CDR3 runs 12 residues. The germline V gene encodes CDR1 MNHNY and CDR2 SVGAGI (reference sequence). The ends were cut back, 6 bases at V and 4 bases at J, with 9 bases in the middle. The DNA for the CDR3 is TGTGCCAGCAGGGCCGGGGTCTATGGCTACACCTTC. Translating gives CASRAGVYGYTF.

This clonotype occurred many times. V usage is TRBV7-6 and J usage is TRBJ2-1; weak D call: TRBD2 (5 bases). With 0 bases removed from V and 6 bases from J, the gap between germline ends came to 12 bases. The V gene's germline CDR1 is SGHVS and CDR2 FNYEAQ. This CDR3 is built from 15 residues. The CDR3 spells CASSLATGILNEQFF. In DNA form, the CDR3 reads TGTGCCAGCAGCTTAGCGACGGGGATCCTCAATGAGCAGTTCTTC.

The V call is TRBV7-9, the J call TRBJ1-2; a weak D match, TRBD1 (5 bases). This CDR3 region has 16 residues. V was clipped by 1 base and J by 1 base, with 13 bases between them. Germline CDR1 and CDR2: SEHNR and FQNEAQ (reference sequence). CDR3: CASSLDWSGNNYGYTF. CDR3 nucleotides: TGTGCCAGCAGCTTAGATTGGTCAGGGAATAACTATGGCTACACCTTC.

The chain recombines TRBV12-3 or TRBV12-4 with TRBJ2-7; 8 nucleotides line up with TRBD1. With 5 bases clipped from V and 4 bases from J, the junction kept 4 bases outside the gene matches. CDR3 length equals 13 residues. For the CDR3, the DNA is TGTGCCAGCAGTCCGGGACAGGCGTACGAGCAGTACGTC. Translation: CASSPGQAYEQYV.

Here the CDR3 reads CASSPRQGPLNTEAFF. CDR3 nucleotide sequence: TGCGCCAGCAGCCCCCGACAGGGCCCTTTGAACACTGAAGCTTTCTTT. The chain links TRBV5-1 to TRBJ1-1; 7 bases agree with TRBD1. V gave up 4 bases and J gave up 0 bases; unmatched junction bases: 9. CDR3 length equals 16 residues. CDR1 and CDR2 from the germline V gene are SGHRS and YFSETQ.

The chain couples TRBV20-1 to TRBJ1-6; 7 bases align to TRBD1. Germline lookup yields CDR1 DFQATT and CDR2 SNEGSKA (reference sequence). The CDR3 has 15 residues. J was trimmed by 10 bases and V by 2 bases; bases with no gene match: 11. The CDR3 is CSARNTRQGQSPLHF. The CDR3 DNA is TGCAGTGCTAGAAACACCCGACAGGGCCAATCACCCCTCCACTTT.

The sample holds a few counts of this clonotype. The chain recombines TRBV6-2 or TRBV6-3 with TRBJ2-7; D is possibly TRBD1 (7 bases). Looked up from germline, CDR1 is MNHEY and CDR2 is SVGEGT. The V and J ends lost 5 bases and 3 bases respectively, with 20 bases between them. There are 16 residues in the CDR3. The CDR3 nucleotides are TGTGCCAGCAGTGGCGCGGGGACAGCCCCTAGCTACGAGCAGTACGTC. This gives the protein CASSGAGTAPSYEQYV.

The CDR3 bases are TGTGCCAGCAGCTTACAGGGGCCGAACACCGGGGAGCTGTTTTTT. Translation: CASSLQGPNTGELFF. The chain combines TRBV7-2 with TRBJ2-2; weak D call: TRBD1 (6 bases). This CDR3 contains 15 residues. V was pared by 2 bases and J by 0 bases, with 7 bases between. Germline values: CDR1 SGHTA, CDR2 FQGNSA.

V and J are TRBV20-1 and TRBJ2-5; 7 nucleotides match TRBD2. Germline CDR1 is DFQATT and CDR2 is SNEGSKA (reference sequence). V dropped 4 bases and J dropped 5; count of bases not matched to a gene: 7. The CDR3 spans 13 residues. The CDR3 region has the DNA TGCAGTGCTAATGGACTAGTGATCGAGACCCAGTACTTC. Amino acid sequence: CSANGLVIETQYF.

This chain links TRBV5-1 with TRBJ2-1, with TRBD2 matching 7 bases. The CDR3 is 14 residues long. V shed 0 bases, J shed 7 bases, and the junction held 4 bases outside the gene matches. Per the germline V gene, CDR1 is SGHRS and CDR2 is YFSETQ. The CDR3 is CASSLGDYINEQFF. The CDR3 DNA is TGCGCCAGCAGCTTGGGGGACTACATAAATGAGCAGTTCTTC.

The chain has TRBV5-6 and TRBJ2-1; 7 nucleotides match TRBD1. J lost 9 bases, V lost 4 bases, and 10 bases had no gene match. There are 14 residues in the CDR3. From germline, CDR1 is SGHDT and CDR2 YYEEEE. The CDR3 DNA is TGTGCCAGCAGCCCCCACAGGGGTTGGCCTGAGCAGTTCTTC. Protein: CASSPHRGWPEQFF. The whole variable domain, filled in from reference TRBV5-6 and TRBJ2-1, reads DAGVTQSPTHLIKTRGQQVTLRCSPKSGHDTVSWYQQALGQGPQFIFQYYEEEERQRGNFPDRFSGHQFPNYSSELNVNALLLGDSALYLCASSPHRGWPEQFFGPGTRLTVL.

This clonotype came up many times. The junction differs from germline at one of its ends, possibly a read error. CDR3 protein: CASSPNLPGGGTTGYSEQFF. For the CDR3, the DNA is TGTGCCAGCAGCCCAAACCTCCCTGGGGGGGGGACAACCGGGTACAGTGAGCAGTTCTTC. The rearrangement links TRBV7-2 to TRBJ2-1, with a weak D call TRBD2 (7 bases). The CDR3 is made up of 20 amino acids. Germline V gene lookup returns CDR1 SGHTA and CDR2 FQGNSA.

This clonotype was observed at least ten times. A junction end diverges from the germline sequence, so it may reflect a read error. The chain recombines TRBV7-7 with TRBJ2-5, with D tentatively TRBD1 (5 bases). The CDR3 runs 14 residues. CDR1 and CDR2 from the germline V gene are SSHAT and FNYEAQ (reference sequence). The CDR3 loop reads CASSPQQGQETQYF. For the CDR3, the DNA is TGTGCTAGCAGCCCGCAGCAGGGACAAGAGACCCAGTACTTC.

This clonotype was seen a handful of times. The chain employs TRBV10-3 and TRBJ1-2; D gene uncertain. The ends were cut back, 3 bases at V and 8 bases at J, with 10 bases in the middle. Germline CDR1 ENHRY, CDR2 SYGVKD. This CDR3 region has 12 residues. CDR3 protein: CAISDIGRGYTF. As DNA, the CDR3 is TGTGCCATCAGTGACATCGGGAGGGGCTACACCTTC.

The CDR3 loop reads CASSRVTDYEQYV. CDR3 bases: TGTGCCAGCAGTAGGGTGACAGACTACGAGCAGTACGTC. The J gene is TRBJ2-7, the V gene TRBV6-2 or TRBV6-3, with a weak D call TRBD1 (5 bases). Trimming shortened V by 5 bases and J by 3 bases, and 11 bases separated the two germline ends. Germline V gives CDR1 MNHEY, CDR2 SVGEGT. The CDR3 contains 13 residues.

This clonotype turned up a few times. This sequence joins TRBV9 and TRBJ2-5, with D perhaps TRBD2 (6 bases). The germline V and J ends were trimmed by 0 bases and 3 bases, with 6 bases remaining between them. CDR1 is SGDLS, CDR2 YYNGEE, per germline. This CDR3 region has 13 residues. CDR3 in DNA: TGTGCCAGCAGCGTAGGCGGGGAAGAGACCCAGTACTTC. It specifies CASSVGGEETQYF.

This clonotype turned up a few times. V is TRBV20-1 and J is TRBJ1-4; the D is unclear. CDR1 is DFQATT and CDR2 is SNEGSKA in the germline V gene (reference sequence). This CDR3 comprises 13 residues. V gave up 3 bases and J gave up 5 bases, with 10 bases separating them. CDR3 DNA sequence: TGCAGTGCTAGGACCGGCGGCAATGAAAAACTGTTTTTT. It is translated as CSARTGGNEKLFF.

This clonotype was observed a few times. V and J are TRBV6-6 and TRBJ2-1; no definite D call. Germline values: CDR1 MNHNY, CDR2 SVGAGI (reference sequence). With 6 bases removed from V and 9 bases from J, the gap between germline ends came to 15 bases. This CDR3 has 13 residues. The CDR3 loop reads CASRGSGAGEQFF. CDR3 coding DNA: TGTGCCAGCAGAGGATCGGGTGCCGGTGAGCAGTTCTTC.

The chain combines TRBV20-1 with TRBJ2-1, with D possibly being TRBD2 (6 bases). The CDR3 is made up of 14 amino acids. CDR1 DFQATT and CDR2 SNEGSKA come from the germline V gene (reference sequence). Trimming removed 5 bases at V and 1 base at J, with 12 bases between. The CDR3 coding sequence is TGCAGTGCTCCGCGGGACCCATCCTACAATGAGCAGTTCTTC. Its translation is CSAPRDPSYNEQFF.

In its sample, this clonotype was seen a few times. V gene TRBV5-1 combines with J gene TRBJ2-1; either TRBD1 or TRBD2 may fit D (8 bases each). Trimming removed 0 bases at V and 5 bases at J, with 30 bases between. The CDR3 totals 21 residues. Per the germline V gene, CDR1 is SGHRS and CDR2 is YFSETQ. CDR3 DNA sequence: TGCGCCAGCAGCTTGGGCAGGACAGGGAGTGGCTCGGGGGGGATCCACAATGAGCAGTTCTTC. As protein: CASSLGRTGSGSGGIHNEQFF.

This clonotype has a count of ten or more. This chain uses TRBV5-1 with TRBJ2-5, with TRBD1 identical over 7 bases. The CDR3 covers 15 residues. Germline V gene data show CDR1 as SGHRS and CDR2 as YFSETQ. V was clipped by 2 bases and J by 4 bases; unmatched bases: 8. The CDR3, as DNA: TGCGCCAGCAGCTTTGGGGCCAACAGGGGAGAGACCCAGTACTTC. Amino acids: CASSFGANRGETQYF.

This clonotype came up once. CDR3 DNA sequence: TGTGCCAGCAGCGCCCCCGGTCAGCGCTATGGCTACACCTTC. It specifies CASSAPGQRYGYTF. This chain connects TRBV9 to TRBJ1-2; D remains unclear. The CDR3 consists of 14 residues. The germline CDR1 and CDR2 sequences are SGDLS and YYNGEE. The ends were cut back, 3 bases at V and 4 bases at J, with 13 bases in the middle.

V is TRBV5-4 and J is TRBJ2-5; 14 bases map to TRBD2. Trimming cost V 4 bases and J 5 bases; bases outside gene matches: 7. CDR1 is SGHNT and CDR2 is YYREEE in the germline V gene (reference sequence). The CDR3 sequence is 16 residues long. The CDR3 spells CASSKTSGGAQETQYF. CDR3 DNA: TGTGCCAGCAGCAAGACTAGCGGGGGGGCGCAGGAGACCCAGTACTTC.

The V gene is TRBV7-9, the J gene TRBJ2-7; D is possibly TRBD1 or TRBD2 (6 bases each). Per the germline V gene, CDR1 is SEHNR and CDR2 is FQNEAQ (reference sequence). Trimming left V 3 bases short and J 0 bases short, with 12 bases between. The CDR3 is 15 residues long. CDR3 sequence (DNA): TGTGCCAGCAGCTTGTCCGGGGGCCGCTCCTACGAGCAGTACTTC. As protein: CASSLSGGRSYEQYF.

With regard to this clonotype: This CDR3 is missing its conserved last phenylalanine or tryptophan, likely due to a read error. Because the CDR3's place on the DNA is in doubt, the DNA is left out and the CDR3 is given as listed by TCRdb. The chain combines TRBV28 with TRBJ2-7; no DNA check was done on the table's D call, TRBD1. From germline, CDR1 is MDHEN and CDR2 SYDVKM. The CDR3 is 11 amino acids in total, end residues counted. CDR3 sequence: CASNLELGHID.